The 14 T cell receptor beta chains reported below all come from one sample, sequenced in a study of persistence of HIV-infected CD4 T cells. Nonspecific anti-CD3/anti-CD28 bead stimulation represents the broad CD4+ T cell repertoire. Responding CD4+ T cells were sorted by upregulation of both CD40 ligand and CD69. The libraries were made with immunoSEQ version 4 in survey mode. Sequencing used immunoSEQ multiplex PCR; TCRdb keeps in-frame clones, though not all of them. The table lists some 45,000 clones, 88% of them singletons. The antigens of these receptors remain unknown. Material: CD4+ T cells sorted from PBMCs after 18-hour stimulation, obtained from a patient who received antiretroviral therapy. These receptors came from an adult woman with HIV who was CMV-seropositive.

The chain employs TRBV25-1 and TRBJ1-1; the D is unclear. The CDR3 sequence is 15 residues long. The germline V gene has CDR1 MGHDK and CDR2 SYGVNS. V lost 2 bases to trimming and J lost 0 bases, with 10 bases between them. CDR3 protein: CASSEPGRLNTEAFF. The DNA of the CDR3 is TGTGCCAGCAGTGAACCCGGACGGTTGAACACTGAAGCTTTCTTT.

V is TRBV11-3 and J is TRBJ2-7; maybe TRBD2 (6 bases). This CDR3 is built from 15 residues. Germline lookup yields CDR1 SGHNT and CDR2 YENEEA. Trimming left V 0 bases short and J 5 bases short, with 14 bases between. The chain's CDR3 is CASSLDWGGTHEQYF. CDR3 in DNA: TGTGCCAGCAGCTTAGATTGGGGAGGTACCCACGAGCAGTACTTC.

This chain uses TRBV25-1 with TRBJ1-1, with TRBD1 identical over 7 bases. V was pared by 4 bases and J by 6 bases, with 8 bases of the junction left unmatched. Germline V gene lookup returns CDR1 MGHDK and CDR2 SYGVNS. CDR3 length equals 14 residues. In nucleotides, the CDR3 is TGTGCCAGCAGTGCTGTAGCAGGGGGGTCTGAAGCTTTCTTT. Its protein is CASSAVAGGSEAFF.

This chain joins TRBV20-1 and TRBJ2-1; the D gene is possibly TRBD2 (5 bases). V lost 6 bases to trimming and J lost 9 bases, with 12 bases between them. Looked up from germline, CDR1 is DFQATT and CDR2 is SNEGSKA (reference sequence). The CDR3 covers 11 residues. CDR3 sequence (DNA): TGCAGTGCCCTCACTAGTTTTGAGCAGTTCTTC. The encoded protein is CSALTSFEQFF.

The V and J genes are TRBV10-3 and TRBJ1-5; TRBD1 might be the D (5 bases). The V gene lost 10 bases and the J gene lost 6 bases, with 16 bases spanning the gap. CDR1 ENHRY and CDR2 SYGVKD come from the germline V gene. This CDR3 contains 13 residues. CDR3 residues: CASWGGEPQPQHF. CDR3 nucleotides: TGTGCCAGCTGGGGAGGGGAACCTCAGCCCCAGCATTTT.

J is TRBJ1-5 and V is TRBV6-1; D unclear. This CDR3 spans 15 amino acids. V was cut by 2 bases and J by 2 bases, with 10 bases left in between. The germline V gene encodes CDR1 MNHNS and CDR2 SASEGT. The CDR3 loop reads CASSESPGRNQPQHF. In DNA, the CDR3 is TGTGCCAGCAGTGAATCCCCGGGCCGCAATCAGCCCCAGCATTTT.

The rearrangement links TRBV10-3 to TRBJ1-1; 12 positions agree with TRBD1. J was trimmed by 0 bases and V by 2 bases; bases with no gene match: 16. The CDR3 totals 21 residues. Germline V gene sequence: CDR1 ENHRY, CDR2 SYGVKD. CDR3 DNA: TGTGCCATCAGTGAGGATCGTGGATGGGGACAGGGGGCGAGATTGAACACTGAAGCTTTCTTT. This translates into CAISEDRGWGQGARLNTEAFF.

The genes are TRBV24-1 and TRBJ2-6; 9 bases match TRBD1. After removal of 3 bases from V and 3 bases from J, the junction contained 8 bases not matched to a gene. This CDR3 comprises 18 residues. Germline CDR1 KGHDR, CDR2 SFDVKD. The CDR3 spells CATSDPGTGNFGANVLTF. CDR3 nucleotide sequence: TGTGCCACCAGTGATCCGGGGACAGGGAATTTTGGGGCCAACGTCCTGACTTTC.

The chain joins TRBV9 to TRBJ2-1; possible D gene TRBD1, 6 bases. Germline loops: CDR1 SGDLS, CDR2 YYNGEE. Between the trimmed V and J ends, which lost 0 bases and 0 bases, there was a span of 13 bases. The CDR3 length is 17 residues. The CDR3: CASSVGGGPGSYNEQFF. In nucleotides, the CDR3 is TGTGCCAGCAGCGTAGGTGGGGGCCCGGGCTCCTACAATGAGCAGTTCTTC.

This rearrangement joins TRBV18 to TRBJ1-1; D is perhaps TRBD1 (6 bases). Per the germline V gene, CDR1 is KGHSH and CDR2 is LQKENI. This CDR3 has 14 residues. Trimming removed 8 bases from V and 5 bases from J, with 18 bases in between. CDR3 amino acids: CASHGRGASTEAFF. CDR3 coding DNA: TGTGCCAGCCACGGAAGGGGGGCGAGTACTGAAGCTTTCTTT.

The V and J genes are TRBV4-2 and TRBJ1-4, with TRBD1 identical over 9 bases. Trimming at V came to 2 bases and at J to 8 bases, leaving 6 bases not matched to a gene. The CDR3 has 15 amino acids. Germline loops: CDR1 LGHNA, CDR2 YNFKEQ. CDR3 nucleotide sequence: TGTGCCAGCAGCCAACTGACAGGGACAGGGGAAAAACTGTTTTTT. This gives the protein CASSQLTGTGEKLFF.

This clone appeared a few times. The chain is built from TRBV6-6 and TRBJ1-1, with D possibly matching TRBD1 (5 bases). The V and J ends lost 0 bases and 5 bases respectively, with 10 bases between them. Germline V gene data show CDR1 as MNHNY and CDR2 as SVGAGI (reference sequence). The length of the CDR3 is 14 residues. CDR3 residues: CASSYSMGQTEAFF. The CDR3 nucleotides are TGTGCCAGCAGTTACTCGATGGGGCAAACTGAAGCTTTCTTT.

This clone has only one observation. The rearrangement links TRBV12-3 or TRBV12-4 to TRBJ2-7; D uncertain. The CDR3 is made up of 13 amino acids. Trimming left V 3 bases short and J 1 base short, with 7 bases between. Here the CDR3 reads CASSFGDSYEQYF. DNA for the CDR3: TGTGCCAGCAGTTTTGGGGATTCCTACGAGCAGTACTTC.

The V call is TRBV3-1 (or the pseudogene TRBV3-2), the J call TRBJ2-2, with D possibly matching TRBD1 (6 bases). Germline CDR1 reads LGHDT; CDR2 reads YNNKEL (reference sequence). The CDR3 has 14 amino acids. The V end was cut by 4 bases, the J end by 4 bases, with 10 bases between. CDR3 region: CASSPYRVTGELFF. DNA for the CDR3: TGTGCCAGCAGCCCCTACAGGGTCACCGGGGAGCTGTTTTTT.